This T cell receptor beta chain originates from a study of shared clonotypes between healthy human individuals. Looking at the study overall: Researchers drew samples from two women and a few men aged 18 to 49. There were three CD4 naive, three CD4 memory, two CD8 naive and one CD8 memory plates per donor.

Naive CD8 isolation took CD45RO-negative cells positively selected for CCR7 and excluded terminally differentiated effector memory CD45RA+ cells. Sequencing was performed with immunoSEQ multiplex PCR; in TCRdb, only in-frame clones are kept and a portion is missing. This table has under 2,000,000 clones, approximately 94% appearing once. V was clipped by 8 bases and J by 5 bases, with 20 bases between them. Germline CDR1 and CDR2: MNHEY and SVGAGI. The CDR3 contains 15 residues. This clonotype originated in a man aged 18 to 30 in good health. Sequencing was done on a sample of naive CD8+ T cells sorted from blood. The chain links TRBV6-5 to TRBJ2-3; D remains unclear. Here the CDR3 reads CASSSPRWPRDTQYF. The DNA of the CDR3 is TGTGCCAGCTCTTCCCCGCGTTGGCCACGAGATACGCAGTATTTT.